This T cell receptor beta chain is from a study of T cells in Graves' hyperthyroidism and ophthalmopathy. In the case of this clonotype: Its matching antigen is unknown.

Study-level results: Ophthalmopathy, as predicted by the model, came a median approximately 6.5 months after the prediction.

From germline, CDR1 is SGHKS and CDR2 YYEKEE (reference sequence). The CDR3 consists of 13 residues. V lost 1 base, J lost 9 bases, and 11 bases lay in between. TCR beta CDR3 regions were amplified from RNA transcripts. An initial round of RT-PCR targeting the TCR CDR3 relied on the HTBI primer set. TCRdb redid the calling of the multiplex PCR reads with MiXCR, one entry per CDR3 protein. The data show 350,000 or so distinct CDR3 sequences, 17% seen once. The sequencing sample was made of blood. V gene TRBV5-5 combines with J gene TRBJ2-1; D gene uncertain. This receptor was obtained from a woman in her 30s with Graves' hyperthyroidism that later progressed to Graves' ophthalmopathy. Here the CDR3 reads CASSLPPLSEQFF. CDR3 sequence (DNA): TGTGCCAGCAGCTTGCCACCCCTCAGTGAGCAGTTCTTC.